This T cell receptor (beta chain) was retrieved from a study of blood T cells in healthy people across ages. The CDR3 runs to 15 residues. J gave up 4 bases and V 5 bases, and 4 bases lay outside the gene matches. Total RNA extracted from each sample amounted to at least 5.5 micrograms. The authors ran a second PCR of roughly 6 to 12 cycles using a sample-barcoded 5' primer and a J-beta primer mix. A template-switch adaptor with 12 random nucleotides tagged each cDNA molecule. In TCRdb, the 5' RACE reads were re-called with MiXCR into one record per CDR3 protein. The repertoire holds around 1,500,000 distinct CDR3 sequences, with over 25% as singletons.

The source is a young woman in good health. The chain links TRBV12-3 or TRBV12-4 to TRBJ2-2, with 10 bases aligning to TRBD1. Material for sequencing was blood. The CDR3 spells CASSRTGGGTGELFF. CDR3 sequence (DNA): TGTGCCAGCAGTAGGACAGGGGGGGGCACCGGGGAGCTGTTTTTT.